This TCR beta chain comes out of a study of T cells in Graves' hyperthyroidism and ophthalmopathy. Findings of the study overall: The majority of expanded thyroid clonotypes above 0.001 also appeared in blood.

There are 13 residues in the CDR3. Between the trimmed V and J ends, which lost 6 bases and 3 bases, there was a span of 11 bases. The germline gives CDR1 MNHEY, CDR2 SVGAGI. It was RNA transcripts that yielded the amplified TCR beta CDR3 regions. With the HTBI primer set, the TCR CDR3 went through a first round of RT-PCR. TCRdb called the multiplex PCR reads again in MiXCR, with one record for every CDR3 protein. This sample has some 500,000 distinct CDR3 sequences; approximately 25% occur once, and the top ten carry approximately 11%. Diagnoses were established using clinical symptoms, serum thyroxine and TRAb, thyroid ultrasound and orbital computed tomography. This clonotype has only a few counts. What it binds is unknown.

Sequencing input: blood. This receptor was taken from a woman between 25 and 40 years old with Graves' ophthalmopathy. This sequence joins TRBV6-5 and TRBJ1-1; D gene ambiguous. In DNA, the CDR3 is TGTGCCAGCAGCTATACACAGTACACTGAAGCTTTCTTT. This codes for CASSYTQYTEAFF.